What follows describes a single T cell receptor (beta chain). Its binding antigen is unknown. No per-base quality is available; no much larger clone lies one base away. The record originates from a study of blood T cell repertoires in COVID-19 (dated by TCRdb to between 2020 and 2021). Notes on the research overall: The collaborator samples originated in the United States, Italy and Spain and spanned the acute and convalescent phases of COVID-19. The material from the prospective study consisted of cDNA or gDNA derived from T cells, B-cell-depleted T cells, or PBMCs. The repertoires were released in a freely available public database meant as a resource for research on the immune response to SARS-CoV-2. Subjects who had been exposed to COVID-19, were actively infected with it, or had recovered from it provided the deeply sampled blood TCRbeta repertoires that made up the dataset. Where HLA class I and class II types were available, the types were taken from metadata supplied by the sample provider, not from assay-based typing. The samples were drawn from two sources: the first 160 participants of the ongoing ImmuneRACE study, and 1,254 subjects contributed by 6 global collaborators. The sample metadata nearly always contained a de-identified subject ID, COVID-19 status, age in years and sex.

At the junction V is shortened by 1 base and J by 0 bases, with 6 bases in between. CDR1 LGHDT and CDR2 YNNKEL were looked up in the germline V gene (reference sequence). Including cysteine and phenylalanine, the CDR3 has 15 amino acids. This entry keeps only the CDR3 DNA: 45 bases, framed from base 1. The immunoSEQ Assay, a bias-controlled multiplex PCR, was used to amplify TCRbeta CDR3 regions from genomic DNA. Per the authors' processing: The number of nucleated cells in each sample was estimated from the amplification of reference gene primers within the assay. To quantify the absolute abundance of each unique TCRbeta CDR3 rearrangement, sequence reads were collapsed and filtered. Productive Simpson clonality was computed per sample as the square root of Simpson's diversity index over productive rearrangements. TCRdb carries this immuneACCESS record with in-frame sequences only. Its versions omit some clonotypes, under half of them owing to an unresolved V gene in the studies checked, with the rest unexplained. For V, J and clone size, that table is used; D and trimming come from the DNA. Within this sample are more than 110,000 clones, with around nine tenths of them counted one time only. The top ten clonotypes cover 4.3% of the sample.

Collaborating institutions collected whole blood in K2EDTA tubes following their own protocols. For TCRbeta analysis, collaborators shipped samples as frozen whole blood, isolated PBMCs, or DNA extracted from either of those sample types. Overall results and qualifications from the work: The quantity of clinical and demographic metadata differed by source and by participant and was supplied without curation.

Recombination joined TRBV3-1 (or the pseudogene TRBV3-2) with TRBJ2-2; no D gene can be assigned with confidence. The sequencing sample was made of peripheral blood. The TCR originated in a middle-aged woman with acute or convalescent COVID-19. The CDR3 reads as follows: CASSQGPSNTGELFF. The nucleotide sequence is TGTGCCAGCAGCCAAGGGCCTTCGAACACCGGGGAGCTGTTTTTT.